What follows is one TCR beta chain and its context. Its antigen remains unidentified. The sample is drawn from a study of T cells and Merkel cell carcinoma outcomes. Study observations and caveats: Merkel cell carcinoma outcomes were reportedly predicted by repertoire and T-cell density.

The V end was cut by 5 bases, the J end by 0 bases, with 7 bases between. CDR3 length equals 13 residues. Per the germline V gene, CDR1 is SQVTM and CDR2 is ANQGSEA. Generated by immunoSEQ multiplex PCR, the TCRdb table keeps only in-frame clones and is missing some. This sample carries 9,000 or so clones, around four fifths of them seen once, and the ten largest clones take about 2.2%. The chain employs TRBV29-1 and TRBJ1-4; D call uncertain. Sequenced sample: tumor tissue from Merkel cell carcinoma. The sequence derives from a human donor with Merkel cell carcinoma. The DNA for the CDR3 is TGCAGCGTTTTGACACCAACTAATGAAAAACTGTTTTTT. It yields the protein CSVLTPTNEKLFF. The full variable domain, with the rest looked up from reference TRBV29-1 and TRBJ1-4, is SAVISQKPSRDICQRGTSLTIQCQVDSQVTMMFWYRQQPGQSLTLIATANQGSEATYESGFVIDKFPISRPNLTFSTLTVSNMSPEDSSIYLCSVLTPTNEKLFFGSGTQLSVL.